The clone carrying this T cell receptor (beta chain) was counted at least ten times. The CDR3 covers 15 residues. Germline values: CDR1 LGHDT, CDR2 YNNKEL (reference sequence). Trimming left V 4 bases short and J 0 bases short, with 13 bases between. The data stem from a study of regulatory T cells in long-lasting Graves disease. Study information: Freshly diagnosed Graves' patients had used antithyroid drugs for under 3 months.

Described time point: newly diagnosed GD, antithyroid drugs for less than 3 months. Making the TCR library involved RNA that had been extracted from PBMCs. CDR3-region Arm-PCR and iRepertoire HTBI primers produced the TCR beta libraries. As processed by the authors: Identification of gene segments yielded some 60 TRBV and around 13 TRBJ across samples. Via MiXCR, TCRdb re-called the multiplex PCR reads, giving one row per CDR3 protein. The authors' filters were not applied to this entry. The table records approximately 350,000 distinct CDR3 sequences, 15% to 20% of them present only once. This same sample was also part of a study on T cells in Graves' hyperthyroidism and ophthalmopathy. As reported in that work: Pregnant or lactating patients were excluded, as were those with uncontrolled infection or other autoimmune disease.

Sequencing used peripheral blood mononuclear cells (PBMCs), obtained at new diagnosis, from a patient treated with antithyroid drugs. The chain recombines TRBV3-1 with TRBJ2-7; D perhaps matches TRBD1 (5 bases). The receptor comes from a woman aged 18-35 years with Graves disease. This chain's CDR3 is CASSLTPTASYEQYF. Here the CDR3 DNA reads TGTGCCAGCAGCCTTACGCCGACAGCCTCCTACGAGCAGTACTTC.